This T cell receptor beta chain was identified during a study of cytomegalovirus exposure and HLA in healthy donors. The PCR employed 60 Vbeta primers together with 13 Jbeta primers. Profiled with immunoSEQ multiplex PCR; TCRdb holds only in-frame clones, not every one. Of about 130,000 clones listed, around 82% were seen once; the top ten hold 1.7%. The CDR3 runs to 19 residues. Germline V CDR1 and CDR2: MNHNS, SASEGT. V lost 4 bases to trimming and J lost 0 bases; unmatched junction nucleotides: 14. This clonotype was sampled from a boy aged 5-17 years in good health and CMV-seronegative. Source material: PBMCs. J is TRBJ1-3 and V is TRBV6-1; 8 nucleotides agree with TRBD1. The CDR3 sequence is CASSVRPGTGASSGNTIYF. As DNA, the CDR3 is TGTGCCAGCAGTGTCCGTCCCGGGACAGGTGCGAGCTCTGGAAACACCATATATTTT.